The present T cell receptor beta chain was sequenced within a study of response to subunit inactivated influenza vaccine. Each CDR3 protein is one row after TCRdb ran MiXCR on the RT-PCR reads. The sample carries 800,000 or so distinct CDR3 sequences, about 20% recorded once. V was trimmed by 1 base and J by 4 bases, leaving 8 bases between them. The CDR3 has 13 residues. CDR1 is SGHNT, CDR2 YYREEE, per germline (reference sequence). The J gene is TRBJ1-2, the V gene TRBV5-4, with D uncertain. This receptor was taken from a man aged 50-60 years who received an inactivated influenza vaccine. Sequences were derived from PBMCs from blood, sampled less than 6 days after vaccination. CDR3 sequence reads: CASSLMAIYGYTF. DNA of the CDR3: TGTGCCAGCAGCTTGATGGCGATCTATGGCTACACCTTC.